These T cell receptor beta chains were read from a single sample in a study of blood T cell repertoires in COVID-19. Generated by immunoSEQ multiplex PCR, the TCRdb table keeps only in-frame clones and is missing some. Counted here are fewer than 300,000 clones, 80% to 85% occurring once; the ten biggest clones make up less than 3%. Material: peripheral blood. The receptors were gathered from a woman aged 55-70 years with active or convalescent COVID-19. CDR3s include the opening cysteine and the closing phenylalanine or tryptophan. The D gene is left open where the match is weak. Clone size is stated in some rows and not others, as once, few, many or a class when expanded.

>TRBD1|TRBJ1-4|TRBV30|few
TGTGCCTGGAGTGTGGGTAGGGGGCGCGGTGAAAAACTGTTTTTT
CAWSVGRGRGEKLFF
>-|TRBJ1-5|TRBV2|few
TGTGCCAGCGGTCCGATCAGAAATCAGCCCCAGCATTTT
CASGPIRNQPQHF
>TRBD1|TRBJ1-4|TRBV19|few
TGTGCCAGTAGTGGGCAGGGGGCTAATGAAAAACTGTTTTTT
CASSGQGANEKLFF
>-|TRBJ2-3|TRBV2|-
TGTGCCAGCAGTATGGAGGGTACAGATACGCAGTATTTT
CASSMEGTDTQYF
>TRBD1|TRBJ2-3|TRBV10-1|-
TGCGCCAGCAGCTGGGACAGGGGATTGGGCACAGATACGCAGTATTTT
CASSWDRGLGTDTQYF
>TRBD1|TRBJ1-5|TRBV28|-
TGTGCCAGCCGCCCCTCCGGGACAGCCCCCAATCAGCCCCAGCATTTT
CASRPSGTAPNQPQHF
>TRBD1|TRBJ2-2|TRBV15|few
TGTGCCACCAGCAGAGCAGGGGGCACCGGGGAGCTGTTTTTT
CATSRAGGTGELFF
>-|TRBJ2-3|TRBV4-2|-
TGTGCCAGCAGCCCTAATTATCCAGATACGCAGTATTTT
CASSPNYPDTQYF
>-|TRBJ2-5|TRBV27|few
TGTGCCAGCAGTACTATTCGACAGAACCAAGAGACCCAGTACTTC
CASSTIRQNQETQYF
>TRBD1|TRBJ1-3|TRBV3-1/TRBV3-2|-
TGTGCCAGCAGCCACGGGACAGGGAGAAACACCATATATTTT
CASSHGTGRNTIYF